The rows below give T cell receptor beta chains drawn from one sample of a study of post-analysis software for immune sequencing data. MiXCR, applied by TCRdb to the PCR reads, yields one record per CDR3 protein. The data contain roughly 800,000 distinct CDR3 sequences, just under 30% of them singletons. Sequenced input: blood. Every receptor here comes from a girl aged 10-17 years with multiple sclerosis. The CDR3 runs from the conserved cysteine through the conserved F or W. The D gene is left open where the match is weak. Clone size, where shown, is once, few, many, or a class for clones that have expanded.

size,D,V,J,CDR3,DNA
.,.,TRBV20-1,TRBJ2-1,CSGPDSGGSSYNEQFF,TGCAGTGGGCCGGATAGCGGAGGTAGCTCCTACAATGAGCAGTTCTTC
once,TRBD2,TRBV5-1,TRBJ2-3,CASSPSGRSYTDTQYF,TGCGCCAGCAGCCCTAGCGGGAGGAGTTACACAGATACGCAGTATTTT
.,.,TRBV21-1,TRBJ2-7,CASSNKAGGRDNEQYF,TGTGCCAGCAGCAATAAAGCGGGAGGGCGGGACAATGAGCAGTACTTC
.,.,TRBV20-1,TRBJ2-5,CSARGSETQYF,TGCAGTGCTAGAGGGTCAGAGACCCAGTACTTC
.,.,TRBV28,TRBJ2-4,CASGHMGNIQYF,TGTGCCAGCGGACACATGGGGAACATTCAGTACTTC
.,.,TRBV28,TRBJ2-4,CASSLEGTVKNIQYF,TGTGCCAGCAGTTTGGAGGGGACAGTCAAAAACATTCAGTACTTC
many,TRBD2,TRBV29-1,TRBJ2-5,CSGRLAGVETQYF,TGCAGCGGTCGACTAGCGGGAGTAGAGACCCAGTACTTC
few,.,TRBV7-2,TRBJ2-7,CASSLVLSIGGYEQYF,TGTGCCAGCAGCTTAGTACTCTCTATTGGGGGCTACGAGCAGTACTTC
few,.,TRBV7-2,TRBJ2-7,CASSLAGGTARREQYF,TGTGCCAGCAGCTTAGCTGGGGGGACTGCCCGGCGGGAGCAGTACTTC
.,.,TRBV6-2/TRBV6-3,TRBJ1-2,CASSGHDYGYTF,TGTGCCAGCAGTGGACATGACTATGGCTACACCTTT
.,.,TRBV20-1,TRBJ1-5,CSAGGANQPQHF,TGCAGTGCGGGGGGGGCTAATCAGCCCCAGCATTTT
.,TRBD1,TRBV20-1,TRBJ1-5,CSAVSGTGDDQPQHF,TGCAGTGCTGTATCCGGGACAGGGGACGATCAGCCCCAGCATTTT
few,.,TRBV5-1,TRBJ2-5,CAGSLDEGRGETQYF,TGCGCCGGCAGCTTGGACGAGGGGCGAGGAGAGACCCAGTACTTC
.,.,TRBV28,TRBJ2-3,CASRPRIVTDTQYF,TGTGCCAGCAGGCCCCGGATTGTCACAGATACGCAGTATTTT
few,.,TRBV6-2/TRBV6-3,TRBJ1-1,CASSYGAANTEAFF,TGTGCCAGCAGTTACGGCGCAGCGAACACTGAAGCTTTCTTT
few,.,TRBV20-1,TRBJ1-5,CSATSGGQPQHF,TGCAGTGCTACGTCCGGAGGTCAGCCCCAGCATTTT
few,.,TRBV9,TRBJ2-5,CASSVGSPETQYF,TGTGCCAGCAGCGTAGGCTCCCCTGAGACCCAGTACTTC
.,.,TRBV12-3/TRBV12-4,TRBJ2-1,CASSFEHHNEQFF,TGTGCCAGCAGTTTTGAACACCACAATGAGCAGTTCTTC
.,.,TRBV10-2,TRBJ2-4,CASSDFKNIQYF,TGCGCCAGCAGTGATTTCAAAAACATTCAGTACTTC
few,.,TRBV28,TRBJ2-3,CASSSRGSGTDTQYF,TGTGCCAGCAGTTCGCGGGGTAGTGGGACAGATACGCAGTATTTT
.,.,TRBV7-9,TRBJ2-1,CARPLGPSYNEQFF,TGTGCCAGACCCCTAGGTCCCTCCTACAATGAGCAGTTCTTC
.,.,TRBV4-1,TRBJ1-2,CASSQDWGGLGYGYTF,TGCGCCAGCAGCCAAGATTGGGGGGGCTTAGGCTATGGCTACACCTTC
.,.,TRBV29-1,TRBJ2-1,CSAAPTYNEQFF,TGCAGCGCTGCCCCGACCTACAATGAGCAGTTCTTC
few,TRBD2,TRBV11-2,TRBJ2-7,CASSLTLGSGSIYEQYF,TGTGCCAGCAGCTTAACCCTTGGGAGCGGGAGCATATACGAGCAGTACTTC
.,.,TRBV3-1,TRBJ1-2,CASSQGNWNYGYTF,TGTGCCAGCAGCCAAGGAAACTGGAACTATGGCTACACCTTC